This T cell receptor (beta chain) was recorded in a study of blood T cell repertoires in COVID-19. Study-wide background: Acute and convalescent COVID-19 samples came from the United States, Italy and Spain. Sources were T cells, B-cell-depleted T cells, or PBMCs; the material itself was cDNA or gDNA.

Source study methods: Nucleated cell counts were estimated from reference gene primer amplification. Sequencing was performed with immunoSEQ multiplex PCR; in TCRdb, only in-frame clones are kept and a portion is missing. That table gives V, J and clone size, and the DNA gave D and trimming. The data show around 150,000 clones, with 90% seen just once and around 17% held by the top ten. V was clipped by 5 bases and J by 4 bases, with 12 bases between them. The CDR3 totals 12 residues. Germline-derived CDR1 and CDR2 are GTSNPN and SVGIG (reference sequence). The chain joins TRBV30 to TRBJ2-7; perhaps TRBD2 as D (5 bases). This TCR was recovered from a man aged 60 to 69 with active or convalescent COVID-19. Sequencing was carried out using peripheral blood. The CDR3 loop reads CAWARTAYEQYF. CDR3 in DNA: TGTGCCTGGGCTCGGACTGCTTACGAGCAGTACTTC.